Presented here are 8 T cell receptor beta chains from one specimen sequenced in a study of CD8 T cells in Susac syndrome. RNA totalling about 0.45 to 1 ug underwent reverse transcription with random hexamers. TCRdb called the immunoSEQ multiplex PCR reads again in MiXCR, with one record for every CDR3 protein. The sample includes under 200,000 distinct CDR3 sequences, around 94% seen only once; the top ten take roughly 0.11%. The sample was CD4+ T cells from PBMCs. The source of these receptors is a human donor with Susac syndrome.

The chain joins TRBV9 to TRBJ2-5, with D hard to call. The germline V gene encodes CDR1 SGDLS and CDR2 YYNGEE. The CDR3 is 12 amino acids. The germline V and J ends were trimmed by 5 bases and 5 bases, with 10 bases remaining between them. The CDR3 coding sequence is TGTGCCAGCAGGCCTAAAGGGGAGACCCAGTACTTC. Protein product: CASRPKGETQYF.

On this clonotype itself: Compared with germline, one end of the junction differs, possibly owing to a read error. The rearrangement uses TRBV20-1 and TRBJ2-3, with 10 bases matching TRBD2. Germline V lookup: CDR1 DFQATT, CDR2 SNEGSKA (reference sequence). The CDR3 length is 11 residues. The CDR3 protein is CSAGDSGGRYF. CDR3 DNA sequence: TGCAGTGCTGGAGATAGCGGGGGGCGGTATTTT.

This clonotype was picked up one time. This chain connects TRBV20-1 to TRBJ1-4, with D possibly matching TRBD1 (6 bases). This CDR3 region has 14 residues. V shed 6 bases and J shed 3 bases, with 14 bases lying between them. From germline, CDR1 is DFQATT and CDR2 SNEGSKA (reference sequence). Here the CDR3 reads CSAPGQLANEKLFF. The CDR3 nucleotides are TGCAGTGCCCCAGGACAGTTGGCTAATGAAAAACTGTTTTTT.

This clonotype was seen only a few times. The CDR3 DNA follows: TGTGCCAGCAGCCAAGGCACTGAAGCTTTCTTT. Translation gives CASSQGTEAFF. This chain connects TRBV3-1 to TRBJ1-1, with D hard to call. V was pared by 1 base and J by 4 bases, with 1 base between. The CDR3 is 11 amino acids. Germline V lookup: CDR1 LGHDT, CDR2 YNNKEL (reference sequence).

The chain combines TRBV7-9 with TRBJ1-6; D not resolved. The V end was cut by 1 base, the J end by 10 bases, with 14 bases between. The CDR3 runs to 15 residues. Germline V lookup: CDR1 SEHNR, CDR2 FQNEAQ (reference sequence). CDR3 sequence: CASSLVGSVISPLHF. CDR3 coding DNA: TGTGCCAGCAGCTTAGTCGGGAGCGTTATCTCACCCCTCCACTTT.

This chain joins TRBV12-3 or TRBV12-4 and TRBJ1-2; 7 nucleotides agree with TRBD1. Unmatched junction bases numbered 6, after V lost 5 bases and J lost 6 bases. This CDR3 spans 13 amino acids. CDR3 DNA sequence: TGTGCCAGCAGTCCCCTCAGGGGGGATGGCTACACCTTC. Encoded protein: CASSPLRGDGYTF.

The chain carries TRBV18 and TRBJ1-4, with D uncertain. V was trimmed by 6 bases and J by 7 bases, leaving 12 bases between them. This CDR3 region has 13 residues. Germline V gives CDR1 KGHSH, CDR2 LQKENI. In DNA form, the CDR3 reads TGTGCCAGCTCGCGGGAATTCGGTGAAAAACTGTTTTTT. Translating it yields CASSREFGEKLFF. The whole variable domain, filled in from reference TRBV18 and TRBJ1-4, reads NAGVMQNPRHLVRRRGQEARLRCSPMKGHSHVYWYRQLPEEGLKFMVYLQKENIIDESGMPKERFSAEFPKEGPSILRIQQVVRGDSAAYFCASSREFGEKLFFGSGTQLSVL.

The chain combines TRBV20-1 with TRBJ2-3; tentatively, D is TRBD2 (5 bases). Germline CDR1 and CDR2: DFQATT and SNEGSKA (reference sequence). Trimming shortened V by 6 bases and J by 0 bases, and 10 bases separated the two germline ends. This CDR3 is built from 13 residues. CDR3: CSAGGVSTDTQYF. The CDR3, as DNA: TGCAGTGCCGGAGGCGTTAGCACAGATACGCAGTATTTT.